This TCR beta chain was sequenced in a study of blood T cell repertoires in COVID-19. In the study overall: Acute and convalescent COVID-19 samples came from the United States, Italy and Spain. From T cells, B-cell-depleted T cells, or PBMCs came the material, which was cDNA or gDNA.

In the source study's methods: Reference gene primer amplification in the assay estimated nucleated cell counts. Here immunoSEQ multiplex PCR was the method, and the copy in TCRdb shows in-frame clones only, minus some. V and J calls and clone size come straight from that table; D and trimming were deduced from the DNA. The table shows about 150,000 clones, with approximately 80% occurring only once. V was cut by 5 bases and J by 9 bases, with 21 bases left in between. The length of the CDR3 is 16 residues. Germline loops: CDR1 SGHRS, CDR2 YFSETQ. This clonotype was obtained from a woman aged 45-65 years with acute or convalescent COVID-19. Material for sequencing was peripheral blood. The rearrangement uses TRBV5-1 and TRBJ1-6; D possibly corresponds to TRBD1 (6 bases). In DNA, the CDR3 is TGCGCCAGCAGTCCTGGTAGGAACAGGGATTTTTCACCCCTCCACTTT. Translated: CASSPGRNRDFSPLHF.